The clone carrying this T cell receptor beta chain was detected once. H&E slides confirmed each diagnosis, reviewed by two pathologists independently. Here immunoSEQ multiplex PCR was the method, and the copy in TCRdb shows in-frame clones only, minus some. The sample has 5,000 to 7,000 clones, around 79% seen once. This sample stems from a study of immune evolution from preneoplasia to lung adenocarcinoma. The CDR3 runs to 13 residues. The germline V gene encodes CDR1 MDHEN and CDR2 SYDVKM. Deletions cut 6 bases from V and 5 bases from J, with 11 bases between. The sequencing input was FFPE adjacent normal lung tissue. The genes are TRBV28 and TRBJ1-5; D is uncertain. This TCR came from a person aged 70 to 79 with lung adenocarcinoma. CDR3 coding DNA: TGTGCCAGCAGGTCTGGGTACTATCAGCCCCAGCATTTT. The encoded protein is CASRSGYYQPQHF.